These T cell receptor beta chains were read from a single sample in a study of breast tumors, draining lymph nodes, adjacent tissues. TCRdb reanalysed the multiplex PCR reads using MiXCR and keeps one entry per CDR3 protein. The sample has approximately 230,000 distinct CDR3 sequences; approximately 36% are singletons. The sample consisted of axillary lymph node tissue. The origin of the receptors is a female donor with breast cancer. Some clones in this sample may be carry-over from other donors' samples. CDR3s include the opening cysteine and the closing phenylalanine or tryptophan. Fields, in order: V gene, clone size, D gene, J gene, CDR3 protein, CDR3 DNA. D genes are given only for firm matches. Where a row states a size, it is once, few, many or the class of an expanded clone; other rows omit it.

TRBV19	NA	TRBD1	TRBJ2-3	CASSAPGQGGTDTQYF	TGTGCCAGTAGTGCCCCGGGACAGGGTGGGACAGATACGCAGTATTTT
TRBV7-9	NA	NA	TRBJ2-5	CASSLVVQGRRKTQYF	TGTGCCAGCAGCTTAGTAGTGCAGGGGAGGCGAAAGACCCAGTACTTC
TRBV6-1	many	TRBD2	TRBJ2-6	CASRAGGNGANVLTF	TGTGCCAGCAGGGCGGGAGGAAATGGGGCCAACGTCCTGACTTTC
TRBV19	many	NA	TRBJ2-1	CASSIVRGPEQFF	TGTGCCAGTAGTATAGTTCGGGGGCCTGAGCAGTTCTTC
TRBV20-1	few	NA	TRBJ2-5	CSAKAVSLDQETQYF	TGCAGTGCAAAGGCTGTCTCCTTAGACCAAGAGACCCAGTACTTC
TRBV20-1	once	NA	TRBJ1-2	CSASPGQANYGYTF	TGCAGTGCTTCTCCGGGGCAAGCTAACTATGGCTACACCTTC
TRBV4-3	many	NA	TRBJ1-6	CASSQAGRNSPLHF	TGCGCCAGCAGCCAAGCCGGGAGAAATTCACCCCTCCACTTT
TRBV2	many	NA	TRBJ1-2	CASSRTVGYGYTF	TGTGCCAGCAGCCGGACAGTTGGCTATGGCTACACCTTC
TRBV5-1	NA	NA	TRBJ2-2	CASSLRGGTTDSLVGTGELFF	TGCGCCAGCAGCCTCAGGGGTGGGACGACGGACTCCCTGGTTGGCACCGGGGAGCTGTTTTTT
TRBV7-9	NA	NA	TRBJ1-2	CASSLSVGYTF	TGTGCCAGCAGCTTATCTGTCGGCTACACCTTC
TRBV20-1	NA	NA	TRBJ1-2	CSASSSGIANYGYTF	TGCAGTGCCAGTAGCTCCGGGATCGCTAACTATGGCTACACCTTC
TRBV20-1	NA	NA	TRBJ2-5	CSATRDPGETQYF	TGCAGTGCTACCCGGGACCCGGGGGAGACCCAGTACTTC
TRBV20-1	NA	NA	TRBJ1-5	CSARDLSNQPQHF	TGCAGTGCTAGAGATCTTAGCAATCAGCCCCAGCATTTT
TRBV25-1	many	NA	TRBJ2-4	CASSASHEGNIQYF	TGTGCCAGCAGTGCCTCACACGAGGGAAACATTCAGTACTTC
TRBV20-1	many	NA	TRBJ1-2	CSARDPRQTNYGYTF	TGCAGTGCTAGAGACCCCCGACAGACTAACTATGGCTACACCTTC
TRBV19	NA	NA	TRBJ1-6	CASSTLQDSYNSPLHF	TGTGCCAGTAGTACCCTTCAGGACTCCTATAATTCACCCCTCCACTTT
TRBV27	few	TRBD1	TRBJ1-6	CASSLSGQAPNSPLHF	TGTGCCAGCAGTTTATCGGGACAGGCTCCTAATTCACCCCTCCACTTT
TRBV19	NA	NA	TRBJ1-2	CASSIKTGGYTF	TGTGCCAGTAGTATTAAGACAGGAGGCTACACCTTC
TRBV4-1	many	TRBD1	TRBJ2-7	CASTSGTDGEQYF	TGCGCCAGCACCTCCGGGACAGACGGCGAGCAGTACTTC
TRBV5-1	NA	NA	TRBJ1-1	CASSLGQQAFF	TGCGCCAGCAGCTTGGGCCAGCAAGCTTTCTTT
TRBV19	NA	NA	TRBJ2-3	CASSIERGATDTQYF	TGTGCCAGTAGTATAGAAAGGGGAGCCACAGATACGCAGTATTTT
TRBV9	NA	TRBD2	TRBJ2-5	CASGLAGGGEETQYF	TGTGCCAGCGGACTAGCGGGAGGGGGGGAAGAGACCCAGTACTTC
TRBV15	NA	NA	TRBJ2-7	CATSLRRGAYEQYF	TGTGCCACCAGCCTCCGGAGGGGGGCCTACGAGCAGTACTTC
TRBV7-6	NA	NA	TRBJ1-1	CASSLTANTEAFF	TGTGCCAGCAGCCTGACAGCGAACACTGAAGCTTTCTTT
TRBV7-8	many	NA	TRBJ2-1	CASSLERGYNEQFF	TGTGCCAGCAGCTTGGAACGGGGTTACAATGAGCAGTTCTTC
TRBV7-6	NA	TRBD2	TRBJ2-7	CASSLGVAGGYEQYF	TGTGCCAGCAGCTTAGGGGTGGCGGGGGGTTACGAGCAGTACTTC
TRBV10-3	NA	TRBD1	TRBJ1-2	CAISAGQGAHGYTF	TGTGCCATCAGTGCGGGACAGGGCGCCCATGGCTACACCTTC
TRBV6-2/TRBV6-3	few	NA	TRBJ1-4	CASSLGMTAVNEKLFF	TGTGCCAGCAGTCTCGGGATGACAGCGGTTAATGAAAAACTGTTTTTT
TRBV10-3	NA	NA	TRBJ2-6	CAISDNSDYGANVLTF	TGTGCCATCAGTGATAACAGTGACTATGGGGCCAACGTCCTGACTTTC
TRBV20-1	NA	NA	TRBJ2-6	CSAEQGAGANVLTF	TGCAGTGCTGAACAGGGCGCTGGGGCCAACGTCCTGACTTTC
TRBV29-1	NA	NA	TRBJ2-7	CSLEGSRYEQYF	TGCAGCTTAGAGGGCAGTCGCTACGAGCAGTACTTC
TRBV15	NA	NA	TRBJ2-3	CATSSEGHNTDTQYF	TGTGCCACCAGCTCGGAAGGACACAACACAGATACGCAGTATTTT
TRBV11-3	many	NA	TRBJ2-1	CASNKGGQYNEQFF	TGTGCCAGCAATAAAGGGGGTCAGTACAATGAGCAGTTCTTC
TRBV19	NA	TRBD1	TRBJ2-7	CASSSTGQGAFYEQYF	TGTGCCAGCAGCTCCACTGGACAGGGGGCCTTCTACGAGCAGTACTTC
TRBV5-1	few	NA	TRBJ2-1	CASSLVPTPQRHNNEQFF	TGCGCCAGCAGCTTGGTCCCCACCCCCCAGCGCCATAACAATGAGCAGTTCTTC
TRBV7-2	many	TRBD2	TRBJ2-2	CASVKFGLAGTGELFF	TGTGCCAGCGTCAAGTTCGGACTAGCGGGTACTGGGGAGCTGTTTTTT
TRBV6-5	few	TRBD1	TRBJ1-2	CASGTGTGHNYGYTF	TGTGCCAGCGGGACCGGGACAGGACATAACTATGGCTACACCTTC
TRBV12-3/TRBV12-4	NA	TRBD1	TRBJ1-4	CASRSGTGAEKLFF	TGTGCCAGCAGGTCCGGGACAGGGGCTGAAAAACTGTTTTTT
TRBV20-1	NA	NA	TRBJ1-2	CGGRQNYGYTF	TGCGGAGGCAGACAGAACTATGGCTACACCTTC
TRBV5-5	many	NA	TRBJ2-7	CASSLVSGEREQYF	TGTGCCAGCAGCTTGGTGTCAGGGGAGAGGGAGCAGTACTTC
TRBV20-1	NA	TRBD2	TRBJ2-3	CSARDTGGETQYF	TGCAGTGCTAGAGATACGGGGGGGGAGACGCAGTATTTT
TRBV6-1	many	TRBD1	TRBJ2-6	CASSRDRHSGANVLTF	TGTGCCAGCAGTCGGGACAGACACTCTGGGGCCAACGTCCTGACTTTC
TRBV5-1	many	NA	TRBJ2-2	CASSTEGVGELFF	TGCGCCAGCAGCACGGAGGGTGTCGGGGAGCTGTTTTTT
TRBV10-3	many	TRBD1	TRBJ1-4	CATKKTGSNEKLFF	TGTGCCACGAAAAAGACAGGGTCTAATGAAAAACTGTTTTTT
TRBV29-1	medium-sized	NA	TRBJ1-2	CSTEPGSGYTF	TGCAGCACGGAACCAGGGTCGGGCTACACCTTC
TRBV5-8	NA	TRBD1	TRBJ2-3	CASSMDRGTDTQYF	TGTGCCAGCAGCATGGACAGGGGCACAGATACGCAGTATTTT
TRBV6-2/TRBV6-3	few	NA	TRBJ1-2	CASSSRHHPYGYTF	TGTGCCAGCAGTTCGAGACATCACCCCTATGGCTACACCTTC
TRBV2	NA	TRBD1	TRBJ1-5	CASSTGTGDAWQPQHF	TGTGCCAGCAGCACCGGGACAGGGGACGCATGGCAGCCCCAGCATTTT
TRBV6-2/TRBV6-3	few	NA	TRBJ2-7	CASRDALAGEQYF	TGTGCCAGCAGGGACGCCCTTGCCGGCGAGCAGTACTTC
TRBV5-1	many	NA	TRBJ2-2	CASSFGSDIGELFF	TGCGCCAGCAGCTTTGGGTCGGACATCGGGGAGCTGTTTTTT
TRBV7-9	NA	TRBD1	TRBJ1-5	CASSPSTGVRNQPQHF	TGTGCCAGCAGCCCTTCCACAGGGGTTAGGAATCAGCCCCAGCATTTT
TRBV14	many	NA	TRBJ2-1	CASSQEGLAWEQFF	TGTGCCAGCAGCCAAGAAGGCCTAGCATGGGAGCAGTTCTTC
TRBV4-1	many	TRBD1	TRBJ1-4	CASSQDWPGGPNEKLFF	TGCGCCAGCAGCCAAGATTGGCCAGGGGGGCCCAATGAAAAACTGTTTTTT
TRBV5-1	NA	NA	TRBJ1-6	CASSSWPTLHF	TGCGCCAGCAGCTCCTGGCCTACCCTCCACTTT
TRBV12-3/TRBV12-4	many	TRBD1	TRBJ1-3	CASRTGTSGNTIYF	TGTGCCAGCAGGACAGGGACGTCTGGAAACACCATATATTTT
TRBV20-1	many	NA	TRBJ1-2	CSATSGRYGYTF	TGCAGTGCAACCTCGGGTCGCTATGGCTACACCTTC
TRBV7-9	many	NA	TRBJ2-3	CASSPGAARTDTQYF	TGTGCCAGCAGCCCGGGGGCTGCCCGGACAGATACGCAGTATTTT
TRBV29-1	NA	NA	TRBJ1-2	CSQDPRADTGYTF	TGCAGCCAAGATCCCAGGGCTGATACCGGCTACACCTTC
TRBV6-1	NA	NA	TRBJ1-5	CASSEAEGRAQHF	TGTGCCAGCAGTGAAGCGGAGGGTCGGGCCCAGCATTTT